This TCR beta chain was sequenced during a study of beta chain features in type 1 diabetes. Study context: When patients were set against healthy donors, age, gender and cell yields were similar.

From germline, CDR1 is SGHRS and CDR2 YFSETQ. The CDR3 totals 18 residues. Trimming stripped 6 bases from V and 0 bases from J, with 22 bases between. TCRB transcripts that were expressed got sequenced, as all of the isolated RNA had been reverse transcribed. Measured with immunoSEQ multiplex PCR; TCRdb has only the in-frame clones, and not every one. The repertoire holds 110,000 or so clones, less than 40% seen once, with about 0.07% in the top ten. The specimen sequenced was stem cell memory CD4+ T cells from blood. The chain has TRBV5-1 and TRBJ2-1; D perhaps matches TRBD2 (6 bases). The TCR sequence derives from a woman aged 18-29 years in good health. Here the CDR3 reads CASTPPFGAGRSYNEQFF. CDR3 DNA sequence: TGCGCCAGCACCCCACCATTTGGAGCGGGTCGCTCCTACAATGAGCAGTTCTTC.